One and the same sample provided the 14 T cell receptor beta chains below, sequenced in a study of blood T cell repertoires in COVID-19. TCRdb keeps only in-frame clones here, not all; method: immunoSEQ multiplex PCR. The sample lists approximately 70,000 clones, more than 85% seen once, with around 14% in the top ten. Sequenced material: peripheral blood. These receptor sequences come from a human donor with active COVID-19. The donor label of this sample is uncertain.

The chain recombines TRBV6-5 with TRBJ2-3; D might be TRBD2 (6 bases). The V end was cut by 8 bases, the J end by 6 bases, with 15 bases between. The CDR3 is 13 amino acids. Germline-derived CDR1 and CDR2 are MNHEY and SVGAGI. This CDR3 reads CASSGRERDTQYF. The CDR3 DNA sequence: TGTGCCAGCTCGGGACGGGAGCGGGATACGCAGTATTTT.

V is TRBV24-1 and J is TRBJ2-1; 8 bases align to TRBD1. The CDR3 has 12 residues. The germline V gene encodes CDR1 KGHDR and CDR2 SFDVKD. V shed 9 bases and J 9 bases; nucleotides not matched to a gene: 6. The CDR3 region is CATDQGASEQFF. The CDR3 bases are TGTGCCACCGACCAGGGGGCAAGTGAGCAGTTCTTC.

This sequence joins TRBV3-1 (or the pseudogene TRBV3-2) and TRBJ2-3; TRBD2 matches at 8 bases. Germline CDR1 is LGHDT and CDR2 is YNNKEL (reference sequence). The CDR3 has 17 residues. Germline trimming cut 0 bases from V and 0 bases from J; bases unmatched to any gene: 5. Written as DNA, the CDR3 is TGTGCCAGCAGCCAAGATGCGCCTAGCGGGAGCACAGATACGCAGTATTTT. It codes for CASSQDAPSGSTDTQYF.

This clone was observed a few times. The CDR3 loop is CASSSRRDRHYSNQPQHF. Written as DNA, the CDR3 is TGTGCCAGCAGTTCGCGCCGGGACAGGCACTATAGCAATCAGCCCCAGCATTTT. The V gene is TRBV27, the J gene TRBJ1-5; 8 bases map to TRBD1. The CDR3 covers 18 residues. Trimming cost V 4 bases and J 0 bases; bases outside gene matches: 11. Per the germline V gene, CDR1 is MNHEY and CDR2 is SMNVEV (reference sequence).

The V and J genes are TRBV7-7 and TRBJ2-2, with D unresolved. The germline gives CDR1 SSHAT, CDR2 FNYEAQ (reference sequence). The V and J ends lost 2 bases and 1 base respectively, with 8 bases between them. This CDR3 region has 15 residues. The CDR3 protein is CASSLRAGNTGELFF. The DNA of the CDR3 is TGTGCCAGCAGCTTACGTGCAGGGAACACCGGGGAGCTGTTTTTT.

The chain is built from TRBV12-3 or TRBV12-4 and TRBJ1-4; no firm D call. The V end was cut by 0 bases, the J end by 6 bases, with 5 bases between. This CDR3 spans 13 amino acids. The CDR3 nucleotides read TGTGCCAGCAGTTTAGCCCAGGATGAAAAACTGTTTTTT. This sequence encodes CASSLAQDEKLFF.

V gene TRBV5-6 combines with J gene TRBJ1-2; TRBD1 aligns across 8 bases. J was trimmed by 2 bases and V by 6 bases; bases with no gene match: 3. The length of the CDR3 is 13 residues. CDR1 and CDR2 (germline): SGHDT, YYEEEE. The chain's CDR3 is CASKRTGNYGYTF. In DNA, the CDR3 is TGTGCCAGCAAAAGGACAGGGAACTATGGCTACACCTTC.

In DNA, the CDR3 is TGTGCCAGCAGTGAAAAACCAGGTGAAGAAAAACTGTTTTTT. It encodes CASSEKPGEEKLFF. V usage is TRBV25-1 and J usage is TRBJ1-4; D gene ambiguous. The CDR3 is 14 residues long. CDR1 is MGHDK and CDR2 is SYGVNS in the germline V gene. Trimming left V 2 bases short and J 8 bases short, with 12 bases between.

This rearrangement joins TRBV28 to TRBJ1-1, with D possibly matching TRBD1 (6 bases). Germline V gene lookup returns CDR1 MDHEN and CDR2 SYDVKM. V dropped 4 bases and J dropped 1 base, with 16 bases sitting between them. The CDR3 is made up of 16 amino acids. The CDR3 is CASSSKQGPRNTEAFF. The CDR3 bases are TGTGCCAGCAGTTCGAAACAGGGACCCAGGAACACTGAAGCTTTCTTT. Full variable domain (rest looked up from reference TRBV28 and TRBJ1-1): DVKVTQSSRYLVKRTGEKVFLECVQDMDHENMFWYRQDPGLGLRLIYFSYDVKMKEKGDIPEGYSVSREKKERFSLILESASTNQTSMYLCASSSKQGPRNTEAFFGQGTRLTVV.

The V gene is TRBV19, the J gene TRBJ2-2; 10 positions match TRBD2. The CDR3 length is 14 residues. Germline assignment: CDR1 LNHDA and CDR2 SQIVND (reference sequence). V gave up 2 bases and J gave up 6 bases; unmatched junction bases: 0. CDR3 protein: CASSITSGAGELFF. In DNA form, the CDR3 reads TGTGCCAGTAGTATAACTAGCGGGGCCGGGGAGCTGTTTTTT.

This chain joins TRBV7-2 and TRBJ2-3, with TRBD2 as a possible D gene (6 bases). Trimming shortened V by 8 bases and J by 2 bases, and 17 bases separated the two germline ends. The CDR3 is 15 residues long. CDR1 and CDR2 from the germline V gene are SGHTA and FQGNSA. The CDR3 region is CASSEPGDATDTQYF. As DNA, the CDR3 is TGTGCCAGCTCTGAGCCGGGGGACGCCACAGATACGCAGTATTTT.

V usage is TRBV28 and J usage is TRBJ1-1; D unresolved. Trimming shortened V by 3 bases and J by 11 bases, and 16 bases separated the two germline ends. CDR3 size: 13 residues. Germline CDR1 MDHEN, CDR2 SYDVKM. The CDR3 region has the DNA TGTGCCAGCAGTTTTGCCCGGACGGGGATCGCTTTCTTT. It specifies CASSFARTGIAFF.

The genes are TRBV9 and TRBJ2-7, with TRBD1 as a possible D gene (6 bases). The length of the CDR3 is 17 residues. Between the trimmed V and J ends, which lost 2 bases and 5 bases, there was a span of 23 bases. Germline assignment: CDR1 SGDLS and CDR2 YYNGEE. The CDR3, as DNA: TGTGCCAGCAGCGTGACTCATCAGGGAACAGGGCGCGACGAGCAGTACTTC. It is translated as CASSVTHQGTGRDEQYF.

The chain links TRBV6-7 to TRBJ2-2; TRBD1 agrees at 9 bases. TRBV6-7 is treated as an ORF (open reading frame) with a function not yet certain. V shed 7 bases and J 0 bases; nucleotides not matched to a gene: 9. The CDR3 runs to 17 residues. CDR3 amino acids: CASMGVWTGANTGELFF. The CDR3 DNA is TGTGCCAGCATGGGTGTGTGGACAGGGGCGAACACCGGGGAGCTGTTTTTT.